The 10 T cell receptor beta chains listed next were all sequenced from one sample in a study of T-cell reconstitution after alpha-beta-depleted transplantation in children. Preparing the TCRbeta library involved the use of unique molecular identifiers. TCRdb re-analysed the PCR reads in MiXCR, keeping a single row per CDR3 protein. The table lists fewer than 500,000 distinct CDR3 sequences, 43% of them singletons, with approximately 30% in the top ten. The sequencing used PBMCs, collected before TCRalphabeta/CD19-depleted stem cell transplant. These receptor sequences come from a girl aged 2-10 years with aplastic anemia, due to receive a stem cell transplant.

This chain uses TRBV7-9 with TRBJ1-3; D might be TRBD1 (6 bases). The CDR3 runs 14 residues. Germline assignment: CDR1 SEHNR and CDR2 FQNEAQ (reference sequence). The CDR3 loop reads CAGGASATRNTIYF. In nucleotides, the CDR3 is TGTGCAGGGGGGGCGTCGGCGACCCGAAACACCATATATTTT.

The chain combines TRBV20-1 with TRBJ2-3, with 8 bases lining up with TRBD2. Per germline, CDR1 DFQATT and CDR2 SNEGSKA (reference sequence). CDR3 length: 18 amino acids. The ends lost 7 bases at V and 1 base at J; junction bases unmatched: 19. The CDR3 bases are TGCAGTGTCGGCGACATGCGACTGACTAGCGAAGGCACAGATACGCAGTATTTT. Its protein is CSVGDMRLTSEGTDTQYF.

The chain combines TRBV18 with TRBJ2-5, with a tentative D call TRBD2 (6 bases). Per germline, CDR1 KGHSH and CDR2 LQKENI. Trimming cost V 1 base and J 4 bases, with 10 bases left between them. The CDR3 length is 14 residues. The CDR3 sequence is CASSPQAGGETQYF. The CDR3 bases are TGTGCCAGCTCACCACAAGCGGGTGGAGAGACCCAGTACTTC.

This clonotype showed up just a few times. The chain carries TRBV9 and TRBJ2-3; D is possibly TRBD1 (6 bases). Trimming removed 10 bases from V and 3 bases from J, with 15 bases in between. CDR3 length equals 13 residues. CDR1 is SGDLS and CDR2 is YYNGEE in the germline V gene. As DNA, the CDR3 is TGTGCCTCCGGGGTAGGGGGAACAGATACGCAGTATTTT. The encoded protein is CASGVGGTDTQYF.

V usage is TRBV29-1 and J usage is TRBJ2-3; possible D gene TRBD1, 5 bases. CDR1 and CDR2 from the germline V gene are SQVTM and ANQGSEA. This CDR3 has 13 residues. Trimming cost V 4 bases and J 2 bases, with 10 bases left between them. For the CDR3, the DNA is TGCAGCGTTGTGGGGCCCATCACAGATACGCAGTATTTT. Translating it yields CSVVGPITDTQYF.

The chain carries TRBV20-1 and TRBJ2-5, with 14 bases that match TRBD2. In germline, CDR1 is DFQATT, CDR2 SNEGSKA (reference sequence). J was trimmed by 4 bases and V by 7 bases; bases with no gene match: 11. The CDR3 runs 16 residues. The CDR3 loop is CSGRRGTSGRGETQYF. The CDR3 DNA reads TGCAGTGGTCGGAGAGGGACTAGCGGGAGAGGAGAGACCCAGTACTTC.

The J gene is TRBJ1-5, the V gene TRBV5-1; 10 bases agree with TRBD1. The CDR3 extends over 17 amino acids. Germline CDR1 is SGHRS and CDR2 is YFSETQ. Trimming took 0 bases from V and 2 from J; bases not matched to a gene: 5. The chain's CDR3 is CASSLDGTGEGNQPQHF. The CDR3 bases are TGCGCCAGCAGCTTGGACGGGACAGGGGAAGGCAATCAGCCCCAGCATTTT.

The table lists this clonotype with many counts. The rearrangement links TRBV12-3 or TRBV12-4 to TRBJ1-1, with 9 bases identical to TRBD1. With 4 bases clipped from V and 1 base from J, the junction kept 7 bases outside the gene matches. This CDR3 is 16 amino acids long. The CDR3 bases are TGTGCCAGCAGTTCTGGGACAGGGCGGGGGAACACTGAAGCTTTCTTT. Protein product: CASSSGTGRGNTEAFF.

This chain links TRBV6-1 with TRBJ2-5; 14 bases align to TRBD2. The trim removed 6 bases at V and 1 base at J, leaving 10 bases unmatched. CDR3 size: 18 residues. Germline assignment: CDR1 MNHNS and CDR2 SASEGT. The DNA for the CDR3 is TGTGCCAGCAGCCCCGGGACTAGCGGGGGAACGCCCCAAGAGACCCAGTACTTC. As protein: CASSPGTSGGTPQETQYF.

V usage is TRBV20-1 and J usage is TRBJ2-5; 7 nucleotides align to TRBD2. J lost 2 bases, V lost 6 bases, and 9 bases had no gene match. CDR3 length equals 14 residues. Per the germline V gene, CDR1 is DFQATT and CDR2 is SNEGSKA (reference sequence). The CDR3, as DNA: TGCAGTGCCCCGCAAGGAGCGGGACAAGAGACCCAGTACTTC. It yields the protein CSAPQGAGQETQYF.